What follows describes a single T cell receptor (beta chain). Its antigen is unknown. V was shortened by 4 bases and J by 1 base, with 7 bases between the two germline ends. Germline CDR1 is SQVTM and CDR2 is ANQGSEA. This CDR3 has 13 amino acids. Naive CD8 cells lacked CD45RO, underwent positive selection for CCR7 and left out terminally differentiated effector memory CD45RA+ cells. All donors were healthy HIV-negative adults lacking recent acute infections or vaccinations. These data come from a study of shared clonotypes between healthy human individuals. General study results and limits: Estimated richness values were generally larger in naive subsets than in memory subsets. The rarefaction results pointed to incomplete sorted-subset sequencing despite large depth. Clonotype sharing among donors, it was expected, would be affected by sequencing depth.

Data came from immunoSEQ multiplex PCR; TCRdb stores just in-frame clones and leaves some out. This table has fewer than 1 million clones, 96% appearing once. The sequence was collected from a man younger than 45 in good health. This chain uses TRBV29-1 with TRBJ2-2; D is undetermined. The sequenced material came from naive CD8+ T cells sorted from blood. The CDR3 DNA reads as TGCAGCGTTGGTGCCCTGAACACCGGGGAGCTGTTTTTT. This codes for CSVGALNTGELFF.